This TCR beta chain was retrieved from a study of blood T cell repertoires in COVID-19. Looking at the study overall: Sites across the United States, Italy and Spain contributed samples from acute and convalescent COVID-19. Nucleic acid was either cDNA or gDNA, and it came from T cells, B-cell-depleted T cells, or PBMCs.

The V gene's germline CDR1 is MNHEY and CDR2 SVGEGT. The germline V and J ends were trimmed by 2 bases and 6 bases, with 11 bases remaining between them. The CDR3 loop spans 13 amino acids. In the study's own analysis: Amplification from reference gene primers served as the basis for estimated nucleated cell counts. Clones were read by immunoSEQ multiplex PCR, and TCRdb kept only the in-frame ones, dropping some. Clone size and the V and J calls come from that table; the DNA yielded D and trimming. Of just under 250,000 clones detected, approximately 86% appear once; the ten largest clones hold 3%. The receptor's source is a woman younger than 45 who had recovered from COVID-19. The sequenced sample was peripheral blood. This chain joins TRBV6-2 or TRBV6-3 and TRBJ2-7; no definite D call. The chain's CDR3 is CASSYQASAEQYF. The CDR3, as DNA: TGTGCCAGCAGTTACCAGGCTTCAGCCGAGCAGTACTTC.